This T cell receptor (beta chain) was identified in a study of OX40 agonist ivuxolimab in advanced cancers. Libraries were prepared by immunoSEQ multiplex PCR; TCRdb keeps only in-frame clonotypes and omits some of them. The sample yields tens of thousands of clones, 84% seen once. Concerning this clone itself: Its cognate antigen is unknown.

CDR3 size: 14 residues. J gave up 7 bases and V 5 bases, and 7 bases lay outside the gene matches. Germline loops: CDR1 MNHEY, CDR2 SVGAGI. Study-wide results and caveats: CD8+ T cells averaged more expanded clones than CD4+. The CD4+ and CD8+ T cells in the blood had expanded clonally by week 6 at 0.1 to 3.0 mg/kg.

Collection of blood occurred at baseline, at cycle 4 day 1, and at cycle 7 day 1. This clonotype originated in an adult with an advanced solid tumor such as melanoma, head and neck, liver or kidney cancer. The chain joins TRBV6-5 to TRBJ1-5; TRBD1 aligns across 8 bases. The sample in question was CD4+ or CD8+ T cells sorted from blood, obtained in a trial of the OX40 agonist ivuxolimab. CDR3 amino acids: CASSRQGQEQPQHF. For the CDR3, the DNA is TGTGCCAGCAGTCGACAGGGGCAGGAGCAGCCCCAGCATTTT.